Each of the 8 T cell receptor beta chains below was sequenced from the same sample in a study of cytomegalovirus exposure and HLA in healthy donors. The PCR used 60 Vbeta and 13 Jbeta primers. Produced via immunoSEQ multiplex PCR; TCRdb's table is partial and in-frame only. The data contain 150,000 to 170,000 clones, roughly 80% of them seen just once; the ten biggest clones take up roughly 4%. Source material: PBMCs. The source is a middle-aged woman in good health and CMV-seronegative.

The CDR3 is CASGQGDNYGYTF. CDR3 sequence (DNA): TGTGCCAGTGGACAGGGCGATAACTATGGCTACACCTTC. The J gene is TRBJ1-2, the V gene TRBV28; 8 nucleotides agree with TRBD1. The CDR3 length is 13 residues. V trimming: 9 bases; J trimming: 1 base; junction bases outside the gene matches: 4. Germline V gene data show CDR1 as MDHEN and CDR2 as SYDVKM.

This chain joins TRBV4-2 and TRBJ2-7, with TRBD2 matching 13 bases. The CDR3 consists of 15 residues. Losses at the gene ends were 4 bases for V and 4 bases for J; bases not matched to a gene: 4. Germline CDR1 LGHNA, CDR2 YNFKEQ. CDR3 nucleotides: TGTGCCAGCAGCCTCGGACTAGCGGGAGTTTACGAGCAGTACTTC. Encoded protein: CASSLGLAGVYEQYF.

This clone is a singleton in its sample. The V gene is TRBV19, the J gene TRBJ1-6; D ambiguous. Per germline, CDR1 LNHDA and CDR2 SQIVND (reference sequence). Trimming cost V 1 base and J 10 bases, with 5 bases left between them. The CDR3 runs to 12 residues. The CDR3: CASSIGGSPLHF. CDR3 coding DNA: TGTGCCAGTAGTATAGGAGGCTCACCCCTCCACTTT.

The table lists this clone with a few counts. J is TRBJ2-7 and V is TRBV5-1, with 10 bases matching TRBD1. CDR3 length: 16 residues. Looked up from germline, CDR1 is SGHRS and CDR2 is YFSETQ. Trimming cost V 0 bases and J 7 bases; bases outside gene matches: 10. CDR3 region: CASSLGQGAGSQEQYF. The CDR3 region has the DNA TGCGCCAGCAGCTTGGGACAGGGGGCAGGTTCGCAAGAGCAGTACTTC.

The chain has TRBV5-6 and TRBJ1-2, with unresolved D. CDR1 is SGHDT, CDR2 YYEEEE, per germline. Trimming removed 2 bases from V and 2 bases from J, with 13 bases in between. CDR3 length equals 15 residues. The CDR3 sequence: CASSFYDGGNYGYTF. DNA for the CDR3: TGTGCCAGCAGCTTTTATGATGGCGGGAACTATGGCTACACCTTC.

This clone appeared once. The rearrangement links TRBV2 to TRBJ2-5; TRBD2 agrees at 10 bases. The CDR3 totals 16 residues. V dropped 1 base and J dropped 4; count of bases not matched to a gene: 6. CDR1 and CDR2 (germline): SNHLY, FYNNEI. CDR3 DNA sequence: TGTGCCAGCAGTGAAGGGCTAGCGGGAGTTCTAGAGACCCAGTACTTC. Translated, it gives CASSEGLAGVLETQYF.

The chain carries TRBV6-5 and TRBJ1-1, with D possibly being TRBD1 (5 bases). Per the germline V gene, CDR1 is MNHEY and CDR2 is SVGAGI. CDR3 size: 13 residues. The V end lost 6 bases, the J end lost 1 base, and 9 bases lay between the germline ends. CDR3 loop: CASRTEKNTEAFF. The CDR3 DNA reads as TGTGCCAGCAGGACAGAAAAGAACACTGAAGCTTTCTTT.

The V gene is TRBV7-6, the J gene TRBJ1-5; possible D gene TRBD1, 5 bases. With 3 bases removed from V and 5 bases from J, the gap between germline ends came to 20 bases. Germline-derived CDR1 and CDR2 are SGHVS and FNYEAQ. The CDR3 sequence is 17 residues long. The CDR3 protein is CASSFLPTQDPYQPQHF. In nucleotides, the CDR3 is TGTGCCAGCAGCTTCCTCCCAACACAGGATCCTTATCAGCCCCAGCATTTT.